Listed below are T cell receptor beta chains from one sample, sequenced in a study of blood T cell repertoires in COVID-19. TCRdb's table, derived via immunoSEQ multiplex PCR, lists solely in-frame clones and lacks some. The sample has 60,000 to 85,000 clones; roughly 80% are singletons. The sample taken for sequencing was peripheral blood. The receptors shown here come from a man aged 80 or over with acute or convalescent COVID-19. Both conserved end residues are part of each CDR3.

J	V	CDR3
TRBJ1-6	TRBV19	CASSMTDYNSPLHF
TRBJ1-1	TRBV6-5	CASSYSYRGTEAFF
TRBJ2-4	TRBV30	CAWSPGQGRREYF
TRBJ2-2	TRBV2	CASRGTGNTGELFF
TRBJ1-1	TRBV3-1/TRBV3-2	CASSQPAGGGTEAFF
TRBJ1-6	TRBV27	CASSTSSYNSPLHF
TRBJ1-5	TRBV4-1	CASSQRQTGGNQPQHF
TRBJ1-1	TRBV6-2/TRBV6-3	CASSYGGTANTEAFF
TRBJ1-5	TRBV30	CAWSAYERDQPQHF
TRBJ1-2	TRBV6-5	CASSMAGRGYGYTF
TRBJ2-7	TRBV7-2	CASSFPRLAGGLYYEQYF
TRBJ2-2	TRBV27	CASSSSGAPIRTGELFF
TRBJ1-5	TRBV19	CASEAGRHQPQHF
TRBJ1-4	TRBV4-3	CASSQDMGTGEYEKLFF
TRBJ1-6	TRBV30	CAWSVAEGYNSPLHF
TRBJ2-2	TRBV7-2	CASSLEASGHTGELFF
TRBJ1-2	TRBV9	CASSPWLTGTYGYTF
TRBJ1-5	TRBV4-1	CASSQSTGLDNQPQHF
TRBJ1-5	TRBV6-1	CASSLIGSGQPQHF
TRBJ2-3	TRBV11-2	CASTSYAASTDTQYF
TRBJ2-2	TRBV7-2	CASSLFAGQGAGGELFF
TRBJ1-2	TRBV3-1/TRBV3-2	CASSTDLGGGYTF
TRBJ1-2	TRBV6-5	CASSSGQGVNGYTF
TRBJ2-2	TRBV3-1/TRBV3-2	CASSQVGGAGTGELFF
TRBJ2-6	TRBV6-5	CASSGQYSGANVLTF
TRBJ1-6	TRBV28	CASSLRQGGYNSPLHF
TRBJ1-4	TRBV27	CASSYMGTGFEKLFF
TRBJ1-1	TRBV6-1	CASSEAGQLGGRTEAFF
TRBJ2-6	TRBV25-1	CASSAPGAGANVLTF
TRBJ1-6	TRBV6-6	CASSTRLGGSNSPLHF
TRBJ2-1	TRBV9	CASSVVAPWGGVEQFF
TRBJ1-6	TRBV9	CASSVVQGTGRYNSPLHF
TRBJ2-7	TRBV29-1	CSVERGGESYEQYF
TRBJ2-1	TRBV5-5	CASSRTSGSTGDNEQFF
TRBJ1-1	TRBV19	CASKGDRGNTEAFF
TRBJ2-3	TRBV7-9	CASSLKGVSSTDTQYF
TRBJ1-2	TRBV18	CASSTSSRDYGYTF
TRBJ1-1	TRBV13	CASSLQGYGTEAFF
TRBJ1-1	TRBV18	CASSPLGTENTEAFF
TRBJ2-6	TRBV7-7	CASSLGGAGANVLTF
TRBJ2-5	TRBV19	CASSGPDETQYF
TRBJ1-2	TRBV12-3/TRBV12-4	CASRGDRNYGYTF
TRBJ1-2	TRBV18	CASSPPGLGQPYGYTF
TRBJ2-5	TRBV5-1	CASSDWGDRSETQYF
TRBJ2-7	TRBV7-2	CASSSSGSSYEQYF
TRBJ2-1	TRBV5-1	CASSEGAWQNNEQFF
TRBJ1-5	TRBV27	CASSLSRTGVQPQHF
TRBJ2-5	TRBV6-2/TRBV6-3	CASSRGTSETQYF
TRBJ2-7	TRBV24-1	CATSDLHGGSPHEQYF
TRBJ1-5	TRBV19	CASSTRGGDYSNQPQHF
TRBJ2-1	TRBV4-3	CASRPSLRLAGGQRNEQFF